The rows below give T cell receptor beta chains drawn from one sample of a study of identifying expanded T cells in peripheral blood. TCRdb's table, derived via immunoSEQ multiplex PCR, lists solely in-frame clones and lacks some. In the table there are approximately 83,000 clones, about 85% of which are singletons. Sequencing was performed on blood. These receptors all stem from a person between 18 and 75 years old in good health. Both conserved end residues are part of each CDR3. A D gene is named only where the DNA matches it firmly. The listing skips clone size in some rows; elsewhere it reads once, few, many or a size class.

v_gene: TRBV9
d_gene: TRBD1
abundance: -
j_gene: TRBJ2-5
CDR3aa: CASSDRGFFQETQYF
CDR3nt: TGTGCCAGCAGCGACAGGGGGTTCTTCCAAGAGACCCAGTACTTC

v_gene: TRBV9
d_gene: -
abundance: -
j_gene: TRBJ1-3
CDR3aa: CASSVDGSSGNTIYF
CDR3nt: TGTGCCAGCAGCGTAGACGGAAGCTCTGGAAACACCATATATTTT

v_gene: TRBV7-6
d_gene: -
abundance: -
j_gene: TRBJ2-2
CDR3aa: CASSLRNTGELFF
CDR3nt: TGTGCCAGCAGCTTACGGAACACCGGGGAGCTGTTTTTT

v_gene: TRBV5-5
d_gene: TRBD1
abundance: -
j_gene: TRBJ1-2
CDR3aa: CASSLATGQGALWGYTF
CDR3nt: TGTGCCAGCAGCTTGGCGACAGGACAGGGTGCTCTTTGGGGCTACACCTTC

v_gene: TRBV2
d_gene: -
abundance: -
j_gene: TRBJ2-3
CDR3aa: CATLVGNTYTDTQYF
CDR3nt: TGTGCCACTCTCGTGGGGAACACCTACACAGATACGCAGTATTTT

v_gene: TRBV27
d_gene: -
abundance: -
j_gene: TRBJ2-2
CDR3aa: CASSDVGRSGELFF
CDR3nt: TGTGCCAGCAGTGACGTCGGAAGGAGCGGGGAGCTGTTTTTT

v_gene: TRBV7-9
d_gene: -
abundance: few
j_gene: TRBJ1-1
CDR3aa: CASSLGFVGTTEAFF
CDR3nt: TGTGCCAGCAGCTTGGGGTTTGTGGGTACAACTGAAGCTTTCTTT

v_gene: TRBV9
d_gene: -
abundance: once
j_gene: TRBJ2-1
CDR3aa: CASSVGGGEQFF
CDR3nt: TGTGCCAGCAGCGTAGGAGGGGGTGAGCAGTTCTTC

v_gene: TRBV7-2
d_gene: -
abundance: -
j_gene: TRBJ1-1
CDR3aa: CASRTLNRPEAFF
CDR3nt: TGTGCCAGCAGGACCTTAAATCGCCCTGAAGCTTTCTTT

v_gene: TRBV4-1
d_gene: TRBD1
abundance: -
j_gene: TRBJ2-3
CDR3aa: CASSQERDSLTDTQYF
CDR3nt: TGCGCCAGCAGCCAAGAAAGGGACAGTCTCACAGATACGCAGTATTTT

v_gene: TRBV7-9
d_gene: TRBD1
abundance: -
j_gene: TRBJ2-5
CDR3aa: CASSHRQGGEETQYF
CDR3nt: TGTGCCAGCAGCCACCGACAGGGTGGGGAAGAGACCCAGTACTTC

v_gene: TRBV7-9
d_gene: -
abundance: -
j_gene: TRBJ2-1
CDR3aa: CASSLLGKYNEQFF
CDR3nt: TGTGCCAGCAGCTTATTAGGGAAATACAATGAGCAGTTCTTC

v_gene: TRBV7-9
d_gene: -
abundance: -
j_gene: TRBJ1-1
CDR3aa: CASRPETGLNTEAFF
CDR3nt: TGTGCCAGCAGACCAGAAACAGGGCTGAACACTGAAGCTTTCTTT

v_gene: TRBV21-1
d_gene: -
abundance: -
j_gene: TRBJ2-7
CDR3aa: CASSKLLGQSNEQYF
CDR3nt: TGTGCCAGCAGCAAACTCCTGGGGCAGTCCAACGAGCAGTACTTC

v_gene: TRBV6-5
d_gene: -
abundance: -
j_gene: TRBJ1-1
CDR3aa: CASSYGGGMNTEAFF
CDR3nt: TGTGCCAGCAGTTATGGCGGCGGCATGAACACTGAAGCTTTCTTT

v_gene: TRBV5-5
d_gene: -
abundance: once
j_gene: TRBJ1-1
CDR3aa: CASRRGGNTEAFF
CDR3nt: TGTGCCAGCAGGAGGGGAGGGAACACTGAAGCTTTCTTT

v_gene: TRBV27
d_gene: -
abundance: -
j_gene: TRBJ1-1
CDR3aa: CASSNYGQLNTEAFF
CDR3nt: TGTGCCAGCAGTAATTACGGACAGCTCAACACTGAAGCTTTCTTT

v_gene: TRBV7-2
d_gene: TRBD1
abundance: -
j_gene: TRBJ1-2
CDR3aa: CASSRQGTGAYGYTF
CDR3nt: TGTGCCAGCAGCCGACAGGGTACAGGGGCCTATGGCTACACCTTC

v_gene: TRBV7-3
d_gene: -
abundance: -
j_gene: TRBJ1-1
CDR3aa: CASSLQTGNTEAFF
CDR3nt: TGTGCCAGCAGCCTGCAAACAGGGAACACTGAAGCTTTCTTT

v_gene: TRBV5-1
d_gene: -
abundance: -
j_gene: TRBJ1-1
CDR3aa: CASSFAGDEVITTEAFF
CDR3nt: TGCGCCAGCAGCTTCGCGGGGGACGAAGTAATCACCACTGAAGCTTTCTTT

v_gene: TRBV7-7
d_gene: TRBD2
abundance: -
j_gene: TRBJ2-2
CDR3aa: CASRASGSNTGELFF
CDR3nt: TGTGCCAGCAGGGCTAGCGGATCGAACACCGGGGAGCTGTTTTTT

v_gene: TRBV7-2
d_gene: -
abundance: -
j_gene: TRBJ1-4
CDR3aa: CASGGEYNEKLFF
CDR3nt: TGTGCCAGCGGCGGGGAATATAATGAAAAACTGTTTTTT

v_gene: TRBV4-3
d_gene: -
abundance: -
j_gene: TRBJ2-4
CDR3aa: CASSQEFAGRNIQYF
CDR3nt: TGCGCCAGCAGCCAAGAGTTTGCCGGTCGAAACATTCAGTACTTC

v_gene: TRBV6-6
d_gene: TRBD1
abundance: -
j_gene: TRBJ1-4
CDR3aa: CASREGTASNEKLFF
CDR3nt: TGTGCCAGCAGGGAAGGGACAGCGAGTAATGAAAAACTGTTTTTT

v_gene: TRBV15
d_gene: -
abundance: -
j_gene: TRBJ2-7
CDR3aa: CATSRGPAYEQYF
CDR3nt: TGTGCCACCAGCAGAGGGCCAGCCTACGAGCAGTACTTC

v_gene: TRBV19
d_gene: TRBD2
abundance: -
j_gene: TRBJ2-1
CDR3aa: CASSITPGLAGQEQFF
CDR3nt: TGTGCCAGTAGTATTACCCCGGGACTAGCGGGGCAGGAGCAGTTCTTC

v_gene: TRBV9
d_gene: TRBD1
abundance: -
j_gene: TRBJ1-1
CDR3aa: CASSAPGQGVNTEAFF
CDR3nt: TGTGCCAGCAGCGCACCGGGACAGGGGGTGAACACTGAAGCTTTCTTT

v_gene: TRBV5-1
d_gene: -
abundance: -
j_gene: TRBJ1-3
CDR3aa: CASSLTWVAGNTIYF
CDR3nt: TGCGCCAGCAGCTTGACTTGGGTAGCTGGAAACACCATATATTTT

v_gene: TRBV10-2
d_gene: TRBD2
abundance: -
j_gene: TRBJ2-3
CDR3aa: CASRPGGQSADTQYF
CDR3nt: TGCGCCAGCAGGCCGGGAGGTCAGTCTGCGGATACGCAGTATTTT

v_gene: TRBV10-3
d_gene: -
abundance: -
j_gene: TRBJ1-3
CDR3aa: CAIRRQTLASGNTIYF
CDR3nt: TGTGCCATCAGGCGACAGACCCTAGCCTCTGGAAACACCATATATTTT

v_gene: TRBV4-3
d_gene: -
abundance: -
j_gene: TRBJ1-2
CDR3aa: CASSQDTQANYGYTF
CDR3nt: TGCGCCAGCAGCCAAGACACCCAAGCTAACTATGGCTACACCTTC

v_gene: TRBV10-1
d_gene: -
abundance: -
j_gene: TRBJ2-3
CDR3aa: CASSESGAEYTDTQYF
CDR3nt: TGCGCCAGCAGTGAGAGTGGTGCAGAGTACACAGATACGCAGTATTTT

v_gene: TRBV6-1
d_gene: TRBD2
abundance: few
j_gene: TRBJ2-2
CDR3aa: CASSPGVAGTGELFF
CDR3nt: TGTGCCAGCAGTCCCGGGGTAGCGGGGACCGGGGAGCTGTTTTTT

v_gene: TRBV6-5
d_gene: TRBD1
abundance: -
j_gene: TRBJ2-3
CDR3aa: CASSYGTGGSLDTQYF
CDR3nt: TGTGCCAGCAGTTACGGGACAGGGGGCAGCTTGGATACGCAGTATTTT

v_gene: TRBV13
d_gene: -
abundance: -
j_gene: TRBJ2-2
CDR3aa: CASSFTGTNTGELFF
CDR3nt: TGTGCCAGCAGCTTCACAGGGACGAACACCGGGGAGCTGTTTTTT

v_gene: TRBV2
d_gene: -
abundance: -
j_gene: TRBJ2-3
CDR3aa: CASSEAPQGANTQYF
CDR3nt: TGTGCCAGCAGTGAAGCGCCGCAGGGAGCAAATACGCAGTATTTT

v_gene: TRBV7-2
d_gene: TRBD1
abundance: -
j_gene: TRBJ2-5
CDR3aa: CASSSWTGRQETQYF
CDR3nt: TGTGCCAGCAGCTCTTGGACAGGGAGGCAAGAGACCCAGTACTTC

v_gene: TRBV5-1
d_gene: -
abundance: once
j_gene: TRBJ2-2
CDR3aa: CASQQGDMIGELFF
CDR3nt: TGCGCCAGCCAACAGGGTGATATGATCGGGGAGCTGTTTTTT